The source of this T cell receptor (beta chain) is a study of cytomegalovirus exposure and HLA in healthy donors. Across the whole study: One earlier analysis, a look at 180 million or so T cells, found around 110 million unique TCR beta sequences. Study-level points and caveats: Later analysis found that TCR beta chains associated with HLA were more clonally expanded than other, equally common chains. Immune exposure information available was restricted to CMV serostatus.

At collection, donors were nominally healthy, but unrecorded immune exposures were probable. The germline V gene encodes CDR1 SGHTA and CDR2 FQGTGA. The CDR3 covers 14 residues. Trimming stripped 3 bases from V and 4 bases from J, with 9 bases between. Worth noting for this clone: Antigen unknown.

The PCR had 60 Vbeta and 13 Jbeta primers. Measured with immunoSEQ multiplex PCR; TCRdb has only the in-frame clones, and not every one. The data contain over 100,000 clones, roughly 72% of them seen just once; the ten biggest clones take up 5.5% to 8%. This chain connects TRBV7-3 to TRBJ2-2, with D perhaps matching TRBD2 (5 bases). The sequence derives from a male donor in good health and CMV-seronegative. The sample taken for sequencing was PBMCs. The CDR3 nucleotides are TGTGCCAGCAGCTTGGGTCGGGGCACCGGGGAGCTGTTTTTT. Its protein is CASSLGRGTGELFF.